This paragraph reports one TCR beta chain. What it recognizes is unknown. 13 Jbeta primers and 60 Vbeta primers were used for the PCR. Profiling relied on immunoSEQ multiplex PCR, and the TCRdb table lists in-frame clones only, not all of them. The data hold approximately 100,000 clones, with under 80% observed a single time. The sample originates from a study of cytomegalovirus exposure and HLA in healthy donors. Nominally healthy donors provided the samples, though records likely missed some immune exposures. Trimming took off 0 bases at V and 1 base at J, with 16 bases between the two ends. CDR1 is SGDLS, CDR2 YYNGEE, per germline. The CDR3 covers 17 residues. Study results and caveats: More clonal expansion characterized HLA-associated TCR beta chains than equally common others in a later analysis. A likely sequencing artifact accounted for one observed cluster of highly shared sequence variants. A few CMV-associated chains proved CMV antigen-specific in vitro.

The TCR comes from a woman in her late teens or twenties in good health and CMV-seropositive. Specimen: PBMCs. This sequence joins TRBV9 and TRBJ2-5; D is possibly TRBD1 (6 bases). This CDR3 reads CASSVGWSRGSQETQYF. CDR3 nucleotide sequence: TGTGCCAGCAGCGTAGGGTGGTCCAGGGGAAGCCAAGAGACCCAGTACTTC. The whole variable domain, filled in from reference TRBV9 and TRBJ2-5, reads DSGVTQTPKHLITATGQRVTLRCSPRSGDLSVYWYQQSLDQGLQFLIQYYNGEERAKGNILERFSAQQFPDLHSELNLSSLELGDSALYFCASSVGWSRGSQETQYFGPGTRLLVL.